This T cell receptor (beta chain) was captured by sequencing in a study of cytomegalovirus exposure and HLA in healthy donors. Regarding this clone: Antigen unknown.

Findings and caveats of the study: Immune exposure information available was restricted to CMV serostatus. There were 160 or so TCR beta chains listed as cytomegalovirus-associated. The authors later linked a missense DCLRE1C variant to TCR beta V- and J-gene trimming.

With 60 Vbeta and 13 Jbeta primers, the PCR was carried out. The assay was immunoSEQ multiplex PCR, and TCRdb's table has in-frame clones only and misses some. The data hold roughly 200,000 clones, with roughly 80% observed a single time. The CDR3 runs 16 residues. The receptor was derived from a man in his fifties or sixties in good health and CMV-seronegative. The V call is TRBV12-2, the J call TRBJ2-1; TRBD2 is the table's D call, not checked against the DNA. TRBV12-2 is a pseudogene. The sample was PBMCs. The CDR3 DNA sequence: TGTGCAAGTCGCCCTCGGACTAGCGGGAGTTTGGATGAGCAGTTCTTC. Translation: CASRPRTSGSLDEQFF.